The 21 T cell receptor beta chains in this list originate from one sample, sequenced in a study of OX40 agonist ivuxolimab in advanced cancers. Libraries were prepared by immunoSEQ multiplex PCR; TCRdb keeps only in-frame clonotypes and omits some of them. The sample consists of about 35,000 clones, about nine tenths of them appearing once. Sequenced material: CD4+ or CD8+ T cells sorted from blood, taken in a trial of the OX40 agonist ivuxolimab. Receptors originate from an adult with an advanced solid tumor such as melanoma, head and neck, liver or kidney cancer.

The V gene is TRBV7-9, the J gene TRBJ1-1, with D perhaps matching TRBD1 (5 bases). Germline V gives CDR1 SEHNR, CDR2 FQNEAQ (reference sequence). The CDR3 covers 12 residues. V was clipped by 5 bases and J by 7 bases, with 11 bases between them. The CDR3 nucleotides read TGTGCCAGCAGCGACGAGGGGATTGAAGCTTTCTTT. It encodes CASSDEGIEAFF.

The chain couples TRBV28 to TRBJ2-5, with D unresolved. The CDR3 extends over 14 amino acids. Germline values: CDR1 MDHEN, CDR2 SYDVKM. The V end was cut by 5 bases, the J end by 1 base, with 11 bases between. The CDR3 region has the DNA TGTGCCAGCAGTCCGGACGGTCTCCAAGAGACCCAGTACTTC. Amino acids: CASSPDGLQETQYF.

This chain's CDR3 is CASRSGGVTTGELFF. CDR3 DNA: TGTGCCAGCAGATCGGGCGGGGTTACCACCGGGGAGCTGTTTTTT. The rearrangement uses TRBV6-5 and TRBJ2-2, with D possibly matching TRBD2 (6 bases). Trimming pared 6 bases from V and 4 bases from J, leaving 15 bases between. CDR1 is MNHEY, CDR2 SVGAGI, per germline. CDR3 size: 15 residues.

The CDR3 loop reads CASSLPVGTIANDEQFF. DNA for the CDR3: TGTGCCAGCAGCTTACCCGTTGGGACTATAGCCAACGATGAGCAGTTCTTC. The chain uses TRBV7-2 and TRBJ2-1, with 7 bases that match TRBD2. There are 17 residues in the CDR3. Germline V gives CDR1 SGHTA, CDR2 FQGNSA. V shed 2 bases and J 8 bases; nucleotides not matched to a gene: 15. The whole variable domain, filled in from reference TRBV7-2 and TRBJ2-1, reads GAGVSQSPSNKVTEKGKDVELRCDPISGHTALYWYRQSLGQGLEFLIYFQGNSAPDKSGLPSDRFSAERTGGSVSTLTIQRTQQEDSAVYLCASSLPVGTIANDEQFFGPGTRLTVL.

The chain joins TRBV6-4 to TRBJ2-1; D perhaps matches TRBD2 (6 bases). This CDR3 is 13 amino acids long. Between the trimmed V and J ends, which lost 6 bases and 6 bases, there was a span of 12 bases. Germline V CDR1 and CDR2: MRHNA, SNTAGT. CDR3 residues: CASSDGGVNEQFF. The CDR3 DNA sequence: TGTGCCAGCAGCGACGGCGGGGTCAATGAGCAGTTCTTC.

The CDR3: CASSLGLQGGETQYF. Here the CDR3 DNA reads TGTGCCAGCAGCTTAGGCCTTCAGGGGGGCGAGACCCAGTACTTC. The rearrangement joins TRBV13 to TRBJ2-5; D is possibly TRBD1 (7 bases). Germline V CDR1 and CDR2: PRHDT, FYEKMQ (reference sequence). The germline V and J ends were trimmed by 0 bases and 5 bases, with 13 bases remaining between them. The CDR3 has 15 residues.

V gene TRBV5-4 combines with J gene TRBJ2-7; maybe TRBD1 (5 bases). V gave up 2 bases and J gave up 0 bases, with 9 bases separating them. Germline-derived CDR1 and CDR2 are SGHNT and YYREEE (reference sequence). This CDR3 has 14 amino acids. The DNA of the CDR3 is TGTGCCAGCAGCTTTAGCCAGGGCTCCTACGAGCAGTACTTC. Translation: CASSFSQGSYEQYF.

The genes are TRBV5-8 and TRBJ1-4; 9 nucleotides align to TRBD1. CDR3 length: 15 residues. Germline V gene data show CDR1 as SGHTS and CDR2 as YDEGEE. V lost 2 bases to trimming and J lost 7 bases; unmatched junction nucleotides: 6. The CDR3 region has the DNA TGTGCCAGCAGCTTTGGACAGGGGAGGGGTGAAAAACTGTTTTTT. This encodes CASSFGQGRGEKLFF.

This chain links TRBV7-2 with TRBJ2-7; 10 nucleotides agree with TRBD2. CDR1 and CDR2 from the germline V gene are SGHTA and FQGNSA. V lost 5 bases to trimming and J lost 6 bases; unmatched junction nucleotides: 10. The CDR3 length is 15 residues. The CDR3 loop is CASSPRAGGLGEQYF. Written as DNA, the CDR3 is TGTGCCAGCAGCCCGCGAGCGGGAGGGCTTGGCGAGCAGTACTTC.

For this clone: One end of the junction varies from germline; a read error may be responsible. This chain links TRBV7-6 with TRBJ2-7, with D unresolved. There are 11 residues in the CDR3. Germline-derived CDR1 and CDR2 are SGHVS and FNYEAQ. The CDR3 protein is CASSLEYEQYF. CDR3 DNA sequence: TGTGCCAGCAGTTTAGAGTACGAGCAGTACTTC. The full variable domain, rest sourced from reference TRBV7-6 and TRBJ2-7, is GAGVSQSPRYKVTKRGQDVALRCDPISGHVSLYWYRQALGQGPEFLTYFNYEAQQDKSGLPNDRFSAERPEGSISTLTIQRTEQRDSAMYRCASSLEYEQYFGPGTRLTVT.

This clone was picked up a small number of times. This chain joins TRBV27 and TRBJ1-1; D possibly corresponds to TRBD1 (6 bases). Per the germline V gene, CDR1 is MNHEY and CDR2 is SMNVEV (reference sequence). Trimming left V 2 bases short and J 5 bases short, with 12 bases between. The CDR3 contains 14 residues. The DNA for the CDR3 is TGTGCCAGCAGTTTAAGTAGGGGGGGTACTGAAGCTTTCTTT. It encodes CASSLSRGGTEAFF.

The V and J genes are TRBV5-1 and TRBJ2-5, with 9 positions matching TRBD2. This CDR3 is built from 17 residues. Trimming took 6 bases from V and 7 from J; bases not matched to a gene: 19. Germline V CDR1 and CDR2: SGHRS, YFSETQ. CDR3 nucleotides: TGCGCCAGCAAAAAGGATAAAACGACTAGCGGTAGGGGGACCCAGTACTTC. Amino acid sequence: CASKKDKTTSGRGTQYF.

The chain has TRBV9 and TRBJ2-1, with D maybe TRBD2 (5 bases). V dropped 3 bases and J dropped 2 bases, with 18 bases sitting between them. CDR1 and CDR2 from the germline V gene are SGDLS and YYNGEE. This CDR3 is built from 17 residues. The CDR3 nucleotides are TGTGCCAGCAGCGAGGCCGGTTCAAGCGGTGCCTACAATGAGCAGTTCTTC. This gives the protein CASSEAGSSGAYNEQFF.

This chain links TRBV13 with TRBJ2-7; D might be TRBD2 (6 bases). The CDR3 runs to 15 residues. Germline assignment: CDR1 PRHDT and CDR2 FYEKMQ (reference sequence). V shed 3 bases and J shed 0 bases, with 12 bases lying between them. The CDR3 reads CASSFLGGSSYEQYF. CDR3 nucleotides: TGTGCCAGCAGCTTTTTGGGGGGAAGCTCCTACGAGCAGTACTTC.

The chain recombines TRBV7-9 with TRBJ2-1; D ambiguous. CDR1 is SEHNR and CDR2 is FQNEAQ in the germline V gene (reference sequence). The V end was cut by 10 bases, the J end by 0 bases, with 19 bases between. The CDR3 sequence is 16 residues long. CDR3 nucleotides: TGTGCCATAATCGAAGGGCGCAATCGCTCCTACAATGAGCAGTTCTTC. It specifies CAIIEGRNRSYNEQFF.

The V call is TRBV4-3, the J call TRBJ2-3, with unresolved D. V was clipped by 0 bases and J by 2 bases, with 6 bases between them. CDR1 and CDR2 from the germline V gene are LGHNA and YSLEER. The CDR3 has 14 residues. CDR3 nucleotides: TGCGCCAGCAGCCAAGATCGGGTCACAGATACGCAGTATTTT. Residues: CASSQDRVTDTQYF.

J is TRBJ1-2 and V is TRBV28, with D unresolved. Germline V gene lookup returns CDR1 MDHEN and CDR2 SYDVKM. The CDR3 is 13 residues long. With 7 bases removed from V and 3 bases from J, the gap between germline ends came to 12 bases. The CDR3 loop reads CASTGIKYYGYTF. In DNA form, the CDR3 reads TGTGCCAGCACGGGGATAAAATACTATGGCTACACCTTC.

V usage is TRBV19 and J usage is TRBJ2-3; D not certain. Germline CDR1 is LNHDA and CDR2 is SQIVND (reference sequence). The length of the CDR3 is 12 residues. Trimming shortened V by 3 bases and J by 1 base, and 2 bases separated the two germline ends. CDR3 sequence reads: CASSIGTDTQYF. The CDR3, as DNA: TGTGCCAGTAGTATTGGCACAGATACGCAGTATTTT. The variable domain in full, completed from reference TRBV19 and TRBJ2-3, reads DGGITQSPKYLFRKEGQNVTLSCEQNLNHDAMYWYRQDPGQGLRLIYYSQIVNDFQKGDIAEGYSVSREKKESFPLTVTSAQKNPTAFYLCASSIGTDTQYFGPGTRLTVL.

The chain couples TRBV5-1 to TRBJ2-7; D perhaps matches TRBD2 (6 bases). With 2 bases removed from V and 2 bases from J, the gap between germline ends came to 8 bases. The germline gives CDR1 SGHRS, CDR2 YFSETQ. The CDR3 is made up of 13 amino acids. CDR3 amino acids: CASSFLAAYEQYF. CDR3 nucleotides: TGCGCCAGCAGCTTCTTAGCGGCCTACGAGCAGTACTTC.

The chain is built from TRBV10-3 and TRBJ2-5, with a tentative D call TRBD1 (6 bases). There are 13 residues in the CDR3. V shed 3 bases and J shed 3 bases, with 8 bases lying between them. Germline V gives CDR1 ENHRY, CDR2 SYGVKD. Written as DNA, the CDR3 is TGTGCCATCAGTGACCGGACAGAAGAGACCCAGTACTTC. Its translation: CAISDRTEETQYF.

This rearrangement joins TRBV19 to TRBJ2-7; a possible D gene is TRBD2 (6 bases). Looked up from germline, CDR1 is LNHDA and CDR2 is SQIVND (reference sequence). V was pared by 3 bases and J by 1 base, with 16 bases between. The CDR3 totals 16 residues. CDR3 region: CASSITGEPSSYEQYF. DNA of the CDR3: TGTGCCAGTAGTATTACGGGGGAACCTAGTTCCTACGAGCAGTACTTC.